The rows below give T cell receptor beta chains drawn from one sample of a study of T cells after posttransplantation cyclophosphamide. The assay was immunoSEQ multiplex PCR, and TCRdb's table has in-frame clones only and misses some. The specimen has some 40,000 clones, none found just once. Sequencing input: PBMCs. Source of these receptors: a man aged 50 or older in good health, CMV-negative, and a related stem cell transplant donor. Both conserved end residues are part of each CDR3. A D gene is named only where the DNA matches it firmly.

>16|TRBV27|TRBJ1-1|TRBD1
CASSFSYLTGGTEAFF
>16|TRBV28|TRBJ1-3|TRBD1
CASRRTGEWTGNTIYF
>15|TRBV10-3|TRBJ1-5|-
CAISEGQFSNQPQHF
>14|TRBV9|TRBJ2-7|-
CASSVGGNEYEQYF
>16|TRBV5-1|TRBJ2-5|TRBD2
CASSGGGASRWETQYF
>14|TRBV10-3|TRBJ1-1|TRBD1
CAISDRGQDTEAFF
>19|TRBV7-2|TRBJ1-1|TRBD1
CASSPTPLRGQGYYTEAFF
>15|TRBV5-6|TRBJ2-3|TRBD2
CASSYGLAGADTQYF
>13|TRBV29-1|TRBJ1-4|-
CSVEWRPGGKLFF
>11|TRBV20-1|TRBJ1-1|-
CSASTHLEAFF
>18|TRBV7-8|TRBJ2-7|TRBD2
CASSSPGLAGEESHEQYF
>14|TRBV19|TRBJ2-7|TRBD1
CASSITGDPYEQYF
>13|TRBV27|TRBJ1-2|TRBD1
CASSSGQSYGYTF
>18|TRBV27|TRBJ2-2|-
CASSRFGQILPNTGELFF
>15|TRBV5-1|TRBJ1-2|-
CASSLVAGDNYGYTF
>16|TRBV19|TRBJ1-2|TRBD1
CASITIGTGGKDGYTF
>14|TRBV19|TRBJ1-5|-
CASSRQGRNQPQHF
>16|TRBV7-2|TRBJ2-7|TRBD2
CASSRGLAGRGYEQYF
>16|TRBV18|TRBJ2-1|TRBD1
CASSPPRDRYRNEQFF
>13|TRBV5-5|TRBJ1-2|-
CASRVTENYGYTF
>16|TRBV7-2|TRBJ1-3|TRBD1
CASSRQGKGSGNTIYF
>15|TRBV7-9|TRBJ1-5|-
CASSLGSGSNQPQHF
>16|TRBV2|TRBJ1-3|-
CASSEQGNVSGNTIYF
>16|TRBV7-2|TRBJ1-1|TRBD1
CASSLNLVQGGTEAFF
>15|TRBV10-3|TRBJ1-1|TRBD1
CAIRTDRAMNTEAFF
>15|TRBV6-6|TRBJ2-1|TRBD2
CASSSLAGSYNEQFF
>17|TRBV7-3|TRBJ2-2|TRBD1
CASSLGGTGTNTGELFF
>12|TRBV25-1|TRBJ2-7|-
CASSVSGYEQYF
>14|TRBV7-6|TRBJ1-2|TRBD1
CASSFAGGAGGYTF
>14|TRBV18|TRBJ2-7|-
CASSPGGGWYEQYF
>15|TRBV2|TRBJ1-2|-
CASSVRGGSNYGYTF
>15|TRBV7-8|TRBJ2-3|-
CASSLTGYSTDTQYF
>14|TRBV6-6|TRBJ2-7|-
CASSPIPPAYEQYF
>15|TRBV19|TRBJ1-2|TRBD1
CASSVVRDRGQGYTF
>18|TRBV18|TRBJ1-5|-
CASSSQGRGEGIRQPQHF
>21|TRBV1|TRBJ1-2|-
CTSSQDISSGTGHPGVYGYTF
>12|TRBV5-1|TRBJ2-1|-
CASSFNGGGEFF
>13|TRBV6-6|TRBJ2-7|TRBD1
CASSLGTGGQQYF
>13|TRBV7-3|TRBJ2-3|-
CASSLGREDTQYF
>16|TRBV7-8|TRBJ2-2|TRBD2
CASSFGLGDRGGELFF
>16|TRBV15|TRBJ1-5|TRBD1
CATSRVVGDRAQPQHF
>16|TRBV7-9|TRBJ2-2|TRBD1
CASSWWTGGNTGELFF
>15|TRBV6-5|TRBJ2-3|TRBD2
CASSYGRGATDTQYF
>14|TRBV5-1|TRBJ2-2|TRBD1
CASSPGQGYGELFF
>18|TRBV4-1|TRBJ2-2|TRBD2
CASTRLAGGGSDTGELFF
>13|TRBV15|TRBJ2-1|TRBD1
CATSQDRANEQFF
>13|TRBV7-8|TRBJ2-7|-
CASSLAHNYEQYF
>15|TRBV30|TRBJ2-1|TRBD2
CARSLTSGIWNEQFF
>14|TRBV19|TRBJ1-1|-
CASSIGLKNTEAFF
>17|TRBV29-1|TRBJ2-2|TRBD2
CSVVAGTSGGNTGELFF
>13|TRBV27|TRBJ2-1|TRBD2
CASSLGGDNEQFF